The source of this TCR beta chain is a study of CXCR3-negative and CXCR3-positive naive CD8 T cells. Study results and limitations: Cryopreservation partially lowered CXCR3 expression, so most assays used fresh PBMCs.

Germline lookup yields CDR1 LNHNV and CDR2 YYDKDF (reference sequence). The CDR3 length is 15 residues. UMI-labeled TRB cDNA libraries were prepared by 5' RACE. TCRdb re-called the 5' RACE reads; one entry per CDR3 protein, DNA not given. The table lists 100,000 to 150,000 distinct CDR3 sequences. About this clonotype itself: Its specificity is unknown.

The chain has TRBV15 and TRBJ2-5; as DNA is missing, the TRBD1 call by TCRdb cannot be tested. This TCR came from a human donor in good health. Some clones in this sample may be carry-over from other donors' samples. Sequenced input: naive CXCR3- CD8+ T cells from blood. Subset specified: CD45RO-CCR7+CD27+CD95- naive CD8+ T cells lacking CXCR3 (TNR3-). CDR3 protein: CATSSRQGAEETQYF.